This note documents a single T cell receptor beta chain sequence. The data belong to a study of blood T cells in healthy people across ages. Primers used in a second PCR of roughly 6 to 11 cycles were a sample-barcoded 5' primer and a J-beta primer mix. One entry per CDR3 protein, called by TCRdb with MiXCR from the 5' RACE reads. The top ten clones hold 3% of a sample with hundreds of thousands of distinct CDR3 sequences, 20% to 30% of them seen once. The V and J ends lost 4 bases and 8 bases, in that order; junction bases with no gene match: 11. The CDR3 length is 15 residues. CDR1 SEHNR and CDR2 FQNEAQ come from the germline V gene (reference sequence). These data also featured in a second study, about T cells of mothers and their children. That study reports: For each mother, over 9 million TCR beta CDR3 reads were obtained, and for each child, around 3.1 million.

The sample taken for sequencing was blood. This sequence joins TRBV7-9 and TRBJ2-1; 7 bases line up with TRBD2. The sequence came from a boy aged 5-17 years in good health. This chain's CDR3 is CASSSLGGLVDEQFF. CDR3 sequence (DNA): TGTGCCAGCAGCTCCTTAGGAGGACTAGTCGATGAGCAGTTCTTC.